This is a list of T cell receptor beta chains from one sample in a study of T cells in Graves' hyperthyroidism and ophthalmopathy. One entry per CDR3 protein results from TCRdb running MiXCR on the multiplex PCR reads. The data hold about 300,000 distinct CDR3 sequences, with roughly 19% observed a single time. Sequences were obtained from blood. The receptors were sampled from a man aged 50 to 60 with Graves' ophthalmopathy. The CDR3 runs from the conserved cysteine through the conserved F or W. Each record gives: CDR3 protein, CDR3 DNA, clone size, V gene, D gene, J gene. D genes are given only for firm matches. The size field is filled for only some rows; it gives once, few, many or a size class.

CDR3aa: CASSSGTGAIGEQYF
CDR3nt: TGTGCCAGCAGCTCCGGGACAGGGGCTATCGGGGAGCAGTACTTC
abundance: many
v_gene: TRBV11-2
d_gene: TRBD1
j_gene: TRBJ2-7

CDR3aa: CASSLEGLAAMETQYF
CDR3nt: TGCGCCAGCAGCTTGGAGGGGCTAGCGGCTATGGAGACCCAGTACTTC
abundance: few
v_gene: TRBV5-1
d_gene: TRBD2
j_gene: TRBJ2-5

CDR3aa: CASGPPGLAGGTDTQYF
CDR3nt: TGCGCCAGCGGACCCCCGGGACTAGCGGGAGGAACAGATACGCAGTATTTT
abundance: .
v_gene: TRBV4-1
d_gene: TRBD2
j_gene: TRBJ2-3

CDR3aa: CATLRGGSADTQYF
CDR3nt: TGTGCCACCCTCCGGGGCGGGAGTGCAGATACGCAGTATTTT
abundance: few
v_gene: TRBV15
d_gene: TRBD2
j_gene: TRBJ2-3

CDR3aa: CASSYSGAGGYEQYF
CDR3nt: TGTGCCAGCAGTTACTCCGGTGCAGGGGGCTACGAGCAGTACTTC
abundance: few
v_gene: TRBV6-5
d_gene: TRBD1
j_gene: TRBJ2-7

CDR3aa: CASSYQTGTYEQYF
CDR3nt: TGTGCCAGCAGTTACCAGACGGGAACCTACGAGCAGTACTTC
abundance: many
v_gene: TRBV6-1
d_gene: .
j_gene: TRBJ2-7

CDR3aa: CASSFRRGQMNTEAFF
CDR3nt: TGTGCCAGCAGCTTTCGGCGGGGCCAAATGAACACTGAAGCTTTCTTT
abundance: many
v_gene: TRBV11-1
d_gene: .
j_gene: TRBJ1-1

CDR3aa: CASGLSRGLGTQYF
CDR3nt: TGTGCCAGCGGTTTAAGTAGGGGGCTAGGGACCCAGTACTTC
abundance: once
v_gene: TRBV12-3/TRBV12-4
d_gene: TRBD1
j_gene: TRBJ2-5

CDR3aa: CASSESLVGAGGQYF
CDR3nt: TGTGCCAGCAGTGAATCGTTGGTGGGGGCAGGCGGGCAGTACTTC
abundance: .
v_gene: TRBV6-1
d_gene: .
j_gene: TRBJ2-7

CDR3aa: CASSLQGPSGNTIYF
CDR3nt: TGTGCCAGCAGTCTACAGGGTCCTTCTGGAAACACCATATATTTT
abundance: many
v_gene: TRBV3-1
d_gene: .
j_gene: TRBJ1-3

CDR3aa: CASSYSDNEQFF
CDR3nt: TGTGCCAGCAGTTACTCAGACAATGAGCAGTTCTTC
abundance: few
v_gene: TRBV6-6
d_gene: .
j_gene: TRBJ2-1

CDR3aa: CASSAAFGGYEQYF
CDR3nt: TGTGCCAGCAGCGCCGCCTTTGGAGGCTACGAGCAGTACTTC
abundance: .
v_gene: TRBV9
d_gene: .
j_gene: TRBJ2-7

CDR3aa: CASSPVIGTETQYF
CDR3nt: TGTGCCAGCTCACCGGTGATCGGGACGGAGACCCAGTACTTC
abundance: .
v_gene: TRBV18
d_gene: .
j_gene: TRBJ2-5

CDR3aa: CSASGEKETQYF
CDR3nt: TGCAGTGCTAGTGGGGAGAAAGAGACCCAGTACTTC
abundance: few
v_gene: TRBV20-1
d_gene: .
j_gene: TRBJ2-5

CDR3aa: CSTTSGSYNEQFF
CDR3nt: TGCAGTACAACTAGCGGGAGCTACAATGAGCAGTTCTTC
abundance: .
v_gene: TRBV20-1
d_gene: TRBD2
j_gene: TRBJ2-1

CDR3aa: CASSPQQTSGNNEQFF
CDR3nt: TGTGCCAGCAGCCCCCAGCAGACCAGCGGGAACAATGAGCAGTTCTTC
abundance: many
v_gene: TRBV7-9
d_gene: TRBD2
j_gene: TRBJ2-1

CDR3aa: CASSSPRGLAGNNEQFF
CDR3nt: TGTGCCAGCAGCTCGCCAAGAGGACTAGCGGGAAACAATGAGCAGTTCTTC
abundance: many
v_gene: TRBV11-2
d_gene: TRBD2
j_gene: TRBJ2-1

CDR3aa: CASSPPGEGGYTF
CDR3nt: TGTGCCAGCAGTCCTCCTGGGGAGGGAGGCTACACCTTC
abundance: .
v_gene: TRBV28
d_gene: .
j_gene: TRBJ1-2

CDR3aa: CASSLQGGSTEAFF
CDR3nt: TGTGCCAGCAGCTTACAGGGAGGCTCCACTGAAGCTTTTTTT
abundance: once
v_gene: TRBV7-3
d_gene: .
j_gene: TRBJ1-1

CDR3aa: CASSPTAADTQYF
CDR3nt: TGTGCCAGCTCACCAACGGCGGCAGATACGCAGTATTTT
abundance: .
v_gene: TRBV18
d_gene: .
j_gene: TRBJ2-3

CDR3aa: CASSSGLAGGFEQYF
CDR3nt: TGCGCCAGCAGCTCGGGACTAGCGGGAGGCTTCGAGCAGTACTTC
abundance: .
v_gene: TRBV5-1
d_gene: TRBD2
j_gene: TRBJ2-7

CDR3aa: CANSLGPYNEQFF
CDR3nt: TGTGCCAACAGCTTGGGCCCGTACAATGAGCAGTTCTTC
abundance: .
v_gene: TRBV5-6
d_gene: .
j_gene: TRBJ2-1

CDR3aa: CASSLGGSSGEAFF
CDR3nt: TGCGCCAGCAGCTTAGGGGGATCGAGTGGTGAAGCTTTCTTT
abundance: many
v_gene: TRBV5-1
d_gene: .
j_gene: TRBJ1-1

CDR3aa: CSIQELANYGYTF
CDR3nt: TGCAGCATCCAGGAGTTAGCTAACTATGGCTACACCTTC
abundance: .
v_gene: TRBV29-1
d_gene: .
j_gene: TRBJ1-2

CDR3aa: CAISVSSGSSYNEQFF
CDR3nt: TGTGCCATCAGTGTTTCTAGCGGGAGCTCCTACAATGAGCAGTTCTTC
abundance: few
v_gene: TRBV10-3
d_gene: TRBD2
j_gene: TRBJ2-1

CDR3aa: CASSLRGSLETQYF
CDR3nt: TGTGCCAGCAGCTTAAGGGGTAGCTTGGAGACCCAGTACTTC
abundance: many
v_gene: TRBV7-3
d_gene: .
j_gene: TRBJ2-5

CDR3aa: CATSRDGQGYYEQYF
CDR3nt: TGTGCCACCAGCAGAGATGGGCAGGGCTACTACGAGCAGTACTTC
abundance: .
v_gene: TRBV15
d_gene: .
j_gene: TRBJ2-7

CDR3aa: CASSSPRLAETGANVLTF
CDR3nt: TGTGCCAGCAGTTCCCCCCGACTAGCGGAGACTGGGGCCAACGTCCTGACTTTC
abundance: .
v_gene: TRBV6-1
d_gene: TRBD2
j_gene: TRBJ2-6

CDR3aa: CSVFEWTGELFF
CDR3nt: TGCAGCGTTTTCGAGTGGACCGGGGAGCTGTTTTTT
abundance: .
v_gene: TRBV29-1
d_gene: .
j_gene: TRBJ2-2

CDR3aa: CSATVWQGRNEQFF
CDR3nt: TGCAGTGCTACCGTCTGGCAGGGGAGGAATGAGCAGTTCTTC
abundance: few
v_gene: TRBV20-1
d_gene: .
j_gene: TRBJ2-1

CDR3aa: CASAGGVRGYTF
CDR3nt: TGTGCCAGCGCAGGGGGCGTCCGGGGCTACACCTTC
abundance: many
v_gene: TRBV2
d_gene: TRBD1
j_gene: TRBJ1-2

CDR3aa: CASSLKGAFYEQYF
CDR3nt: TGTGCCAGCAGTTTAAAGGGCGCGTTCTACGAGCAGTACTTC
abundance: .
v_gene: TRBV27
d_gene: .
j_gene: TRBJ2-7

CDR3aa: CASSTSGFSDTQYF
CDR3nt: TGTGCCAGCAGCACCAGCGGGTTCTCAGATACGCAGTATTTT
abundance: .
v_gene: TRBV9
d_gene: .
j_gene: TRBJ2-3

CDR3aa: CASSEQGGIGTDTQYF
CDR3nt: TGTGCCAGCAGCGAACAGGGGGGAATTGGCACAGATACGCAGTATTTT
abundance: .
v_gene: TRBV6-4
d_gene: TRBD1
j_gene: TRBJ2-3

CDR3aa: CASNVQGDSYEQYF
CDR3nt: TGTGCCAGCAATGTACAGGGGGACTCCTACGAGCAGTACTTC
abundance: many
v_gene: TRBV6-1
d_gene: TRBD1
j_gene: TRBJ2-7

CDR3aa: CSVSETGSYEQYF
CDR3nt: TGCAGCGTGTCGGAGACGGGCTCCTACGAGCAGTACTTC
abundance: .
v_gene: TRBV29-1
d_gene: .
j_gene: TRBJ2-7

CDR3aa: CASSSGLAGEGQETQYF
CDR3nt: TGTGCCAGCAGCTCGGGACTAGCGGGAGAGGGACAAGAGACCCAGTACTTC
abundance: .
v_gene: TRBV5-5
d_gene: TRBD2
j_gene: TRBJ2-5

CDR3aa: CASSEGELRADEQYF
CDR3nt: TGTGCCAGCAGTGAAGGAGAGTTGAGGGCGGACGAGCAGTACTTC
abundance: .
v_gene: TRBV2
d_gene: .
j_gene: TRBJ2-7

CDR3aa: CASSARNRNGYTF
CDR3nt: TGTGCCAGCAGCGCCCGGAACAGAAATGGCTACACCTTC
abundance: .
v_gene: TRBV7-3
d_gene: .
j_gene: TRBJ1-2

CDR3aa: CASSAYSGSDTQYF
CDR3nt: TGTGCCAGCAGTGCCTATTCCGGGTCCGATACGCAGTATTTT
abundance: many
v_gene: TRBV12-3/TRBV12-4
d_gene: .
j_gene: TRBJ2-3

CDR3aa: CSVGLGSGSDTQYF
CDR3nt: TGCAGCGTTGGCCTAGGATCGGGGTCAGATACGCAGTATTTT
abundance: few
v_gene: TRBV29-1
d_gene: .
j_gene: TRBJ2-3